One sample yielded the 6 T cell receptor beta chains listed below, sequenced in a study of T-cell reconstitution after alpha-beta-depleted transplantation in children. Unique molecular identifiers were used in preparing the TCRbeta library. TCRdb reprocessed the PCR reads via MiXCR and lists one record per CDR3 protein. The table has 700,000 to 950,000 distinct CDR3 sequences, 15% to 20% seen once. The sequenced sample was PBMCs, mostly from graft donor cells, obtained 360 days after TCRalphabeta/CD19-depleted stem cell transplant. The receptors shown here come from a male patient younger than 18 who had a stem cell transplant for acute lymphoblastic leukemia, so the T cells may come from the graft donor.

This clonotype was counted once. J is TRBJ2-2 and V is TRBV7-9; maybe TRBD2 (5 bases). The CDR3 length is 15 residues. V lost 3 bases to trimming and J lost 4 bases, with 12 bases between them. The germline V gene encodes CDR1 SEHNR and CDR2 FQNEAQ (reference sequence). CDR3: CASSFPGEITGELFF. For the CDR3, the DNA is TGTGCCAGCAGCTTTCCCGGGGAAATCACCGGGGAGCTGTTTTTT.

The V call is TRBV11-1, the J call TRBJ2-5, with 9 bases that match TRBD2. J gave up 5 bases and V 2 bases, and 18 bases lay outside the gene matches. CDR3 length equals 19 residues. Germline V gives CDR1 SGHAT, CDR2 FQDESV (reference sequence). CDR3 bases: TGTGCCAGCAGCTTAAAGGGATTCCGTAGCGGGAGATCGAAGGAGACCCAGTACTTC. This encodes CASSLKGFRSGRSKETQYF.

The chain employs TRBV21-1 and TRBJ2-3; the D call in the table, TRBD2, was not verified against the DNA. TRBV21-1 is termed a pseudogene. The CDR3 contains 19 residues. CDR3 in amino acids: CASRTKGASGSLSTDTQYF. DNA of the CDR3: TGTGCCAGCAGGACGAAGGGGGCTAGCGGGAGTCTCAGCACAGATACGCAGTATTTT.

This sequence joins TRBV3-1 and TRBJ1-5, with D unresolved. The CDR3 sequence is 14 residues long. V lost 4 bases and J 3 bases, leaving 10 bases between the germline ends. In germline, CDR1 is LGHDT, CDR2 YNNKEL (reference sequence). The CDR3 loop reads CASSRRTVNQPQHF. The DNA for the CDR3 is TGTGCCAGCAGCCGTCGGACGGTCAATCAGCCCCAGCATTTT.

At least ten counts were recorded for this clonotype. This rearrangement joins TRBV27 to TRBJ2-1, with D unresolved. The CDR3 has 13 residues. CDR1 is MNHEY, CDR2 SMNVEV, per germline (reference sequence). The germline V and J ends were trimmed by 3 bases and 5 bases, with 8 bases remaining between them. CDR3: CASSFLKNNEQFF. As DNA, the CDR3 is TGTGCCAGCAGTTTTTTGAAGAACAATGAGCAGTTCTTC.

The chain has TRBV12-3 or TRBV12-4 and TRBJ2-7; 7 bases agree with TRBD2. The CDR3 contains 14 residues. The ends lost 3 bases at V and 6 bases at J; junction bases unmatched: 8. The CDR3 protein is CASSLSAREGEQYF. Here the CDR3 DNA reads TGTGCCAGCAGTTTGTCAGCCAGGGAGGGCGAGCAGTACTTC.